These 15 T cell receptor beta chains originate from one sample sequenced in a study of cytomegalovirus exposure and HLA in healthy donors. PCR amplification relied on 60 Vbeta primers (plus 13 Jbeta primers). Libraries were prepared by immunoSEQ multiplex PCR; TCRdb keeps only in-frame clonotypes and omits some of them. The data show around 100,000 clones, approximately 66% seen once. The sequenced material came from PBMCs. These receptors came from a man younger than 45 in good health and CMV-seronegative.

This chain uses TRBV5-1 with TRBJ2-7; a weak D match, TRBD1 (7 bases). Germline V gene data show CDR1 as SGHRS and CDR2 as YFSETQ. Trimming pared 7 bases from V and 2 bases from J, leaving 16 bases between. The length of the CDR3 is 14 residues. CDR3 sequence reads: CASAGGKTPYEQYF. The CDR3 nucleotides read TGCGCCAGCGCAGGGGGGAAGACTCCCTACGAGCAGTACTTC.

The chain joins TRBV5-1 to TRBJ1-1, with TRBD1 as a possible D gene (6 bases). Germline assignment: CDR1 SGHRS and CDR2 YFSETQ. V was pared by 3 bases and J by 1 base, with 7 bases between. CDR3 length equals 13 residues. The CDR3 DNA reads as TGCGCCAGCAGCTGGGGACAGAACACTGAAGCTTTCTTT. This gives the protein CASSWGQNTEAFF.

V and J are TRBV28 and TRBJ2-7; 8 bases align to TRBD1. Germline lookup yields CDR1 MDHEN and CDR2 SYDVKM. Trimming cost V 4 bases and J 2 bases; bases outside gene matches: 4. CDR3 size: 14 residues. The CDR3 is CASSWTGHPYEQYF. CDR3 DNA sequence: TGTGCCAGCAGTTGGACAGGGCATCCCTACGAGCAGTACTTC.

The sample holds a few counts of this clone. The V gene is TRBV7-3, the J gene TRBJ2-3; D is possibly TRBD2 (6 bases). Per the germline V gene, CDR1 is SGHTA and CDR2 is FQGTGA. The CDR3 contains 18 residues. Trimming removed 0 bases at V and 0 bases at J, with 16 bases between. CDR3 nucleotides: TGTGCCAGCAGCTTAACGGGACTCATGACCACTAGCACAGATACGCAGTATTTT. Translating it yields CASSLTGLMTTSTDTQYF.

V is TRBV6-5 and J is TRBJ2-1, with 8 bases aligning to TRBD1. J was trimmed by 3 bases and V by 8 bases; bases with no gene match: 6. This CDR3 has 14 residues. The V gene's germline CDR1 is MNHEY and CDR2 SVGAGI. CDR3 nucleotides: TGTGCCAGCGGGGCCGGGACAGGCTACAATGAGCAGTTCTTC. Translation gives CASGAGTGYNEQFF.

J is TRBJ1-6 and V is TRBV10-3; TRBD1 matches at 7 bases. This CDR3 has 16 amino acids. The germline gives CDR1 ENHRY, CDR2 SYGVKD. The V and J ends lost 5 bases and 5 bases, in that order; junction bases with no gene match: 9. CDR3: CAISHGTASHNSPLHF. In DNA form, the CDR3 reads TGTGCCATCAGTCACGGGACAGCCAGCCATAATTCACCCCTCCACTTT.

This rearrangement joins TRBV6-4 to TRBJ2-1; 7 bases line up with TRBD1. The CDR3 runs 13 residues. Germline V gene data show CDR1 as MRHNA and CDR2 as SNTAGT. The V and J ends lost 5 bases and 9 bases, in that order; junction bases with no gene match: 7. The CDR3 nucleotides are TGTGCCAGCAGTTTCGACAGGGCGTCTGAGCAGTTCTTC. Its protein is CASSFDRASEQFF.

The chain joins TRBV19 to TRBJ1-2; D perhaps matches TRBD1 (6 bases). The CDR3 extends over 13 amino acids. CDR1 is LNHDA and CDR2 is SQIVND in the germline V gene (reference sequence). Trimming took off 3 bases at V and 7 bases at J, with 12 bases between the two ends. CDR3 in amino acids: CASSILGASGYTF. DNA for the CDR3: TGTGCCAGTAGTATTCTGGGGGCATCTGGCTACACCTTC. Full variable domain (rest looked up from reference TRBV19 and TRBJ1-2): DGGITQSPKYLFRKEGQNVTLSCEQNLNHDAMYWYRQDPGQGLRLIYYSQIVNDFQKGDIAEGYSVSREKKESFPLTVTSAQKNPTAFYLCASSILGASGYTFGSGTRLTVV.

V and J are TRBV19 and TRBJ1-1, with TRBD1 matching 7 bases. In germline, CDR1 is LNHDA, CDR2 SQIVND (reference sequence). The CDR3 is made up of 13 amino acids. V shed 8 bases and J 7 bases; nucleotides not matched to a gene: 10. CDR3 loop: CASDPSRGSEAFF. For the CDR3, the DNA is TGTGCCAGTGACCCAAGCAGGGGGAGTGAAGCTTTCTTT.

The chain uses TRBV11-3 and TRBJ2-2; maybe TRBD1 (6 bases). V lost 6 bases and J lost 6, with 11 bases in between. From germline, CDR1 is SGHNT and CDR2 YENEEA. CDR3 size: 13 residues. The CDR3 nucleotides are TGTGCCAGCAGTCCAACAGGGCCCGGGGAGCTGTTTTTT. Translating it yields CASSPTGPGELFF.

The chain is built from TRBV5-1 and TRBJ2-7, with 9 positions matching TRBD2. Trimming cost V 4 bases and J 6 bases; bases outside gene matches: 14. In germline, CDR1 is SGHRS, CDR2 YFSETQ. This CDR3 contains 16 residues. The CDR3 bases are TGCGCCAGCAGCCCACCCGTAGCGGGGGTCCTGAGCGAGCAGTACTTC. Translation: CASSPPVAGVLSEQYF.

This clone was observed a single time. The chain has TRBV4-1 and TRBJ1-2; D perhaps matches TRBD1 (6 bases). The V end lost 0 bases, the J end lost 0 bases, and 8 bases lay between the germline ends. The CDR3 extends over 15 amino acids. Per the germline V gene, CDR1 is MGHRA and CDR2 is YSYEKL. DNA of the CDR3: TGCGCCAGCAGCCAAGAAGGGGGAGCTAACTATGGCTACACCTTC. It specifies CASSQEGGANYGYTF.

This clone came up a few times. V is TRBV5-6 and J is TRBJ1-3; 12 bases are a match to TRBD1. Germline V gene data show CDR1 as SGHDT and CDR2 as YYEEEE. This CDR3 contains 18 residues. With 4 bases clipped from V and 1 base from J, the junction kept 9 bases outside the gene matches. CDR3 protein: CASSRDRDRGLSGNTIYF. The CDR3, as DNA: TGTGCCAGCAGCAGAGACCGGGACAGGGGGCTATCTGGAAACACCATATATTTT.

The sample holds a few counts of this clone. This chain uses TRBV29-1 with TRBJ2-4; 15 bases align to TRBD2. The CDR3 extends over 18 amino acids. In germline, CDR1 is SQVTM, CDR2 ANQGSEA. With 5 bases clipped from V and 3 bases from J, the junction kept 11 bases outside the gene matches. The CDR3 is CSVRAGLAGGFGKNIQYF. In DNA, the CDR3 is TGCAGCGTTCGTGCGGGACTAGCGGGAGGATTCGGCAAAAACATTCAGTACTTC.

This chain joins TRBV21-1 and TRBJ2-5; the table's D call TRBD2 went unverified against the DNA. TRBV21-1 is designated a pseudogene. The CDR3 is 16 residues long. Here the CDR3 reads CASSKEGPSDQETQYF. The CDR3 region has the DNA TGTGCCAGCAGCAAAGAGGGGCCTAGCGACCAAGAGACCCAGTACTTC.